This T cell receptor beta chain is drawn from a study of CD8+ T cells in alopecia areata. Regarding this clone: The antigen is not known.

Study outcomes and limitations: Mice showed clearer TCR sharing than patients did, a gap that was possibly HLA-related. Sequencing of scalp tissue also captures the resident alphabeta T cells of normal skin. Normal scalp showed lower clonality than lesional scalp, especially alopecia totalis/universalis.

V was shortened by 4 bases and J by 7 bases, with 15 bases between the two germline ends. The CDR3 runs 14 residues. Germline CDR1 is SGHDT and CDR2 is YYEEEE. It was from PBMCs that CD4+ and CD8+ T cells were sorted. Extracted RNA was reverse transcribed, and the resulting cDNA served as sequencing template. Sequenced by immunoSEQ multiplex PCR; TCRdb stores in-frame clones only, minus some. This sample carries more than 100,000 clones, over 50% of them seen once, and the ten largest clones take roughly 4.3%. The sequence derives from a human donor with alopecia areata. The sample consisted of CD4+ T cells sorted from blood, taken at week 0. The genes are TRBV5-6 and TRBJ2-4; possible D gene TRBD2, 7 bases. The CDR3 reads CASSPGGGDNIQYF. The CDR3 coding sequence is TGTGCCAGCAGCCCGGGGGGCGGGGACAACATTCAGTACTTC.